This T cell receptor beta chain was identified in a study of T-cell reconstitution after alpha-beta-depleted transplantation in children. V was shortened by 5 bases and J by 2 bases, with 7 bases between the two germline ends. Germline-derived CDR1 and CDR2 are SGHRS and YFSETQ. CDR3 length equals 12 residues. It was with unique molecular identifiers that the TCRbeta library was prepared. One entry per CDR3 protein, called by TCRdb with MiXCR from the PCR reads. The sample has some 350,000 distinct CDR3 sequences; about a sixth are singletons. In the case of this clonotype: Its target is not known.

Study-wide results and caveats: Surviving recipient T cells and intrathymic progenitors accounted for some patients' high TCRbeta diversity at day 60. Newly made T cells mostly supplied T-cell counts and diversity one year after transplant. Two months or so post-transplant, alpha-beta T cells reportedly derived from several hundred expanded graft clones.

This sequence originates from a male patient between 2 and 10 years old who had a stem cell transplant for acute lymphoblastic leukemia, so the T cells may come from the graft donor. This chain uses TRBV5-1 with TRBJ1-1; D is unclear. Sequenced material: PBMCs, mostly from graft donor cells, taken 360 days after TCRalphabeta/CD19-depleted stem cell transplant. The CDR3 region is CASSQYNTEAFF. The CDR3 DNA reads as TGCGCCAGCAGTCAATATAACACTGAAGCTTTCTTT.